Listed here are 24 T cell receptor beta chains from one sample, sequenced in a study of CD8+ T cells in alopecia areata. Following extraction, RNA underwent reverse transcription to cDNA, which served as the sequencing template. Using immunoSEQ multiplex PCR, the repertoire was profiled, and TCRdb retains in-frame clones only, with some absent. The sample holds just over 150,000 clones, about 71% seen once. Noted treatment: oral pan-JAK inhibitor, 5-10 mg twice daily. Sequenced here: CD4+ T cells sorted from blood, sampled at week 4, from a patient treated with tofacitinib. These receptors were collected from a human donor with alopecia areata.

The chain recombines TRBV9 with TRBJ2-3; tentatively, D is TRBD1 (6 bases). Germline V gene lookup returns CDR1 SGDLS and CDR2 YYNGEE. Trimming removed 0 bases from V and 2 bases from J, with 13 bases in between. The CDR3 is 16 amino acids. The DNA for the CDR3 is TGTGCCAGCAGCGTAGGTCAGGGGATTTCCACAGATACGCAGTATTTT. Protein product: CASSVGQGISTDTQYF.

CDR3 DNA sequence: TGTGCCACCAGCAGGGGCAGGGGTAATGAAAAACTGTTTTTT. It specifies CATSRGRGNEKLFF. This chain links TRBV15 with TRBJ1-4; perhaps TRBD1 as D (6 bases). This CDR3 comprises 14 residues. The germline gives CDR1 LNHNV, CDR2 YYDKDF (reference sequence). V was trimmed by 3 bases and J by 4 bases, leaving 9 bases between them.

The rearrangement joins TRBV7-2 to TRBJ2-2; the D is unclear. This CDR3 region has 14 residues. With 2 bases removed from V and 4 bases from J, the gap between germline ends came to 8 bases. Germline-derived CDR1 and CDR2 are SGHTA and FQGNSA. The CDR3 sequence is CASSLNGGTGELFF. Written as DNA, the CDR3 is TGTGCCAGCAGCTTAAATGGCGGCACCGGGGAGCTGTTTTTT.

V is TRBV29-1 and J is TRBJ2-4, with TRBD1 identical over 8 bases. The CDR3 loop spans 15 amino acids. Trimming took 4 bases from V and 6 from J; bases not matched to a gene: 11. The germline V gene has CDR1 SQVTM and CDR2 ANQGSEA. CDR3 coding DNA: TGCAGCGTTGGCAGGACAGGGCTGAGAAGAAACATTCAGTACTTC. It specifies CSVGRTGLRRNIQYF.

This clone was seen a single time. The rearrangement links TRBV7-2 to TRBJ2-5, with TRBD1 identical over 7 bases. In germline, CDR1 is SGHTA, CDR2 FQGNSA. The CDR3 sequence is 14 residues long. Trimming removed 4 bases from V and 0 bases from J; junction bases left unmatched: 2. This chain's CDR3 is CASSSQGYQETQYF. DNA of the CDR3: TGTGCCAGCAGCTCACAGGGGTACCAAGAGACCCAGTACTTC.

The chain carries TRBV2 and TRBJ2-5, with D perhaps TRBD1 (6 bases). Per germline, CDR1 SNHLY and CDR2 FYNNEI. The V end lost 8 bases, the J end lost 5 bases, and 15 bases lay between the germline ends. CDR3 size: 13 residues. In DNA form, the CDR3 reads TGTGCCAGCGCCAGGGGATGGATGGAGACCCAGTACTTC. Amino acid sequence: CASARGWMETQYF.

The chain uses TRBV29-1 and TRBJ2-1; TRBD1 is a possible D gene (5 bases). In germline, CDR1 is SQVTM, CDR2 ANQGSEA. The V and J ends lost 7 bases and 6 bases respectively, with 13 bases between them. CDR3 size: 12 residues. The CDR3: CSARQLRNEQFF. CDR3 in DNA: TGCAGCGCAAGACAGTTGCGCAATGAGCAGTTCTTC.

The V call is TRBV7-2, the J call TRBJ1-2; weak D call: TRBD1 (5 bases). Trimming took 0 bases from V and 6 from J, leaving 14 bases between them. The germline V gene has CDR1 SGHTA and CDR2 FQGNSA. The CDR3 length is 15 residues. The CDR3 DNA reads as TGTGCCAGCAGCTTAGCGGGGGGATCGCTGGATGGCTACACCTTC. This codes for CASSLAGGSLDGYTF.

V gene TRBV29-1 combines with J gene TRBJ2-2, with 8 nucleotides matching TRBD1. The CDR3 contains 13 residues. The V and J ends lost 6 bases and 3 bases, in that order; junction bases with no gene match: 3. From germline, CDR1 is SQVTM and CDR2 ANQGSEA. The CDR3 region has the DNA TGCAGCGTGGACAGGGCGCACACCGGGGAGCTGTTTTTT. It is translated as CSVDRAHTGELFF.

This clone was picked up one time. V and J are TRBV6-5 and TRBJ2-6; a possible D gene is TRBD1 (5 bases). CDR3 length equals 15 residues. Per the germline V gene, CDR1 is MNHEY and CDR2 is SVGAGI. V was cut by 3 bases and J by 0 bases, with 6 bases left in between. In nucleotides, the CDR3 is TGTGCCAGCAGTTATCAGGGCTCTGGGGCCAACGTCCTGACTTTC. Protein sequence: CASSYQGSGANVLTF.

The chain links TRBV29-1 to TRBJ1-4; no clear D. There are 13 residues in the CDR3. With 4 bases removed from V and 0 bases from J, the gap between germline ends came to 6 bases. Germline V gene data show CDR1 as SQVTM and CDR2 as ANQGSEA. The CDR3, as DNA: TGCAGCGTTGCGGGAACAACTAATGAAAAACTGTTTTTT. It translates to CSVAGTTNEKLFF.

The V and J genes are TRBV6-5 and TRBJ1-1; TRBD1 is a possible D gene (6 bases). V shed 7 bases and J shed 1 base, with 13 bases lying between them. This CDR3 has 14 amino acids. The germline V gene encodes CDR1 MNHEY and CDR2 SVGAGI. CDR3 sequence: CASIQGQTNTEAFF. CDR3 bases: TGTGCCAGCATCCAAGGACAGACGAACACTGAAGCTTTCTTT.

V is TRBV30 and J is TRBJ1-4; no clear D. The V gene lost 1 base and the J gene lost 11 bases, with 17 bases spanning the gap. The CDR3 contains 14 residues. Germline assignment: CDR1 GTSNPN and CDR2 SVGIG (reference sequence). The DNA for the CDR3 is TGTGCCTGGAGTGATTCAGTCGGCTTCGGGAAACTGTTTTTT. This translates into CAWSDSVGFGKLFF. The entire variable domain, with the rest obtained from reference TRBV30 and TRBJ1-4, is as follows: SQTIHQWPATLVQPVGSPLSLECTVEGTSNPNLYWYRQAAGRGLQLLFYSVGIGQISSEVPQNLSASRPQDRQFILSSKKLLLSDSGFYLCAWSDSVGFGKLFFGSGTQLSVL.

The V and J genes are TRBV6-6 and TRBJ1-4, with D possibly TRBD1 on 6 matching bases. The CDR3 has 14 residues. The germline V and J ends were trimmed by 5 bases and 0 bases, with 7 bases remaining between them. From germline, CDR1 is MNHNY and CDR2 SVGAGI (reference sequence). This chain's CDR3 is CASSRQATNEKLFF. The CDR3, as DNA: TGTGCCAGCAGTCGACAGGCAACTAATGAAAAACTGTTTTTT.

Here the CDR3 DNA reads TGTGCCAGCAGCCGAGACAGGGGTTATCAGCCCCAGCATTTT. Amino acids: CASSRDRGYQPQHF. This sequence joins TRBV7-2 and TRBJ1-5; 8 nucleotides agree with TRBD1. The V gene's germline CDR1 is SGHTA and CDR2 FQGNSA. V was clipped by 5 bases and J by 5 bases; unmatched bases: 5. This CDR3 is built from 14 residues. The full variable domain, its missing parts supplied by reference TRBV7-2 and TRBJ1-5, is GAGVSQSPSNKVTEKGKDVELRCDPISGHTALYWYRQSLGQGLEFLIYFQGNSAPDKSGLPSDRFSAERTGGSVSTLTIQRTQQEDSAVYLCASSRDRGYQPQHFGDGTRLSIL.

The CDR3 loop is CASSEAQQNGYTF. DNA for the CDR3: TGTGCCAGCAGTGAAGCGCAGCAGAATGGCTACACCTTC. The genes are TRBV2 and TRBJ1-2; D remains unclear. In germline, CDR1 is SNHLY, CDR2 FYNNEI. The length of the CDR3 is 13 residues. Trimming took off 0 bases at V and 6 bases at J, with 8 bases between the two ends.

This sequence joins TRBV9 and TRBJ1-5; D not resolved. Trimming stripped 3 bases from V and 7 bases from J, with 11 bases between. Germline CDR1 SGDLS, CDR2 YYNGEE. CDR3 length: 13 amino acids. CDR3 residues: CASSAGERQPQHF. CDR3 bases: TGTGCCAGCAGCGCCGGGGAGCGGCAGCCCCAGCATTTT. Full variable domain (rest looked up from reference TRBV9 and TRBJ1-5): DSGVTQTPKHLITATGQRVTLRCSPRSGDLSVYWYQQSLDQGLQFLIQYYNGEERAKGNILERFSAQQFPDLHSELNLSSLELGDSALYFCASSAGERQPQHFGDGTRLSIL.

J is TRBJ2-7 and V is TRBV27; 9 bases match TRBD2. The germline V gene has CDR1 MNHEY and CDR2 SMNVEV (reference sequence). CDR3 size: 14 residues. The trim removed 3 bases at V and 3 bases at J, leaving 3 bases unmatched. CDR3 nucleotide sequence: TGTGCCAGCAGTTTCGCGACTAGCGGCTACGAGCAGTACTTC. Its protein product is CASSFATSGYEQYF.

The chain recombines TRBV4-1 with TRBJ1-2; 7 bases fit TRBD1. The V segment lost 3 bases and the J segment 6 bases; nucleotides outside the gene matches: 7. Germline V gives CDR1 MGHRA, CDR2 YSYEKL. The CDR3 is 14 amino acids. For the CDR3, the DNA is TGCGCCAGCAGCCACCTAGCCAGGGGGGATGGCTACACCTTC. This sequence encodes CASSHLARGDGYTF.

This chain uses TRBV27 with TRBJ1-6; a possible D gene is TRBD1 (6 bases). The CDR3 sequence is 16 residues long. CDR1 MNHEY and CDR2 SMNVEV come from the germline V gene (reference sequence). V lost 5 bases and J 7 bases, leaving 18 bases between the germline ends. CDR3 nucleotides: TGTGCCAGCAGTCCACTGGGGGGGGCAGGGAATTCACCCCTCCACTTT. It encodes CASSPLGGAGNSPLHF.

V usage is TRBV27 and J usage is TRBJ2-1; 13 bases agree with TRBD2. The germline CDR1 and CDR2 sequences are MNHEY and SMNVEV (reference sequence). After removal of 2 bases from V and 6 bases from J, the junction contained 4 bases not matched to a gene. The CDR3 consists of 16 residues. The CDR3 spells CASSLRLAGGGNEQFF. The CDR3 bases are TGTGCCAGCAGTTTAAGACTAGCGGGGGGAGGCAATGAGCAGTTCTTC.

This clone was detected a few times. The CDR3: CASSSRDYNSPLHF. The DNA for the CDR3 is TGTGCCAGCAGCTCTAGGGATTATAATTCACCCCTCCACTTT. V gene TRBV5-4 combines with J gene TRBJ1-6; D is undetermined. CDR1 and CDR2 from the germline V gene are SGHNT and YYREEE (reference sequence). The CDR3 extends over 14 amino acids. The V end lost 3 bases, the J end lost 4 bases, and 8 bases lay between the germline ends.

V gene TRBV25-1 combines with J gene TRBJ2-7, with D unclear. Germline CDR1 and CDR2: MGHDK and SYGVNS. This CDR3 comprises 11 residues. Trimming removed 1 base at V and 4 bases at J, with 2 bases between. CDR3 residues: CASSEFYEQYF. For the CDR3, the DNA is TGTGCCAGCAGTGAATTTTACGAGCAGTACTTC.

V and J are TRBV6-1 and TRBJ2-5; weak D call: TRBD2 (6 bases). With 4 bases removed from V and 7 bases from J, the gap between germline ends came to 16 bases. Germline V gene sequence: CDR1 MNHNS, CDR2 SASEGT. This CDR3 has 14 amino acids. CDR3 coding DNA: TGTGCCAGCAGTGGAGCGGCGGGGTTACGGACCCAGTACTTC. It codes for CASSGAAGLRTQYF.